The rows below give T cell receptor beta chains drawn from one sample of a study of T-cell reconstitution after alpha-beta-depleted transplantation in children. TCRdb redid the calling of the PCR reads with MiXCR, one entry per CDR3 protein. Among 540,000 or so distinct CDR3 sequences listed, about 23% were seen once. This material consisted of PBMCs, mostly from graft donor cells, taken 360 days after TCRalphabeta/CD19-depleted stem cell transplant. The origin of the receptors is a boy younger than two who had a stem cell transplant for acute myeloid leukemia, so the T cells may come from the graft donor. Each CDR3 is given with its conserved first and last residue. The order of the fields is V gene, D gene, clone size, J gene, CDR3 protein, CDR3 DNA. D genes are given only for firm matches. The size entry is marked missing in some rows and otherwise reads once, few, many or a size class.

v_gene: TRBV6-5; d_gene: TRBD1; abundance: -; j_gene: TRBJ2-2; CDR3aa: CASSWDRGGAGELFF; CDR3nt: TGTGCCAGCAGTTGGGACAGGGGAGGTGCCGGGGAGCTGTTTTTT
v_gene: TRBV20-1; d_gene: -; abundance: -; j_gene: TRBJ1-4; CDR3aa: CSARDLRSTEKLFF; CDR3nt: TGCAGTGCTAGAGATCTCCGCTCGACTGAAAAACTGTTTTTT
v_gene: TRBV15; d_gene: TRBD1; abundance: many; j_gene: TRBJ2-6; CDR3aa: CATSRVPRDRVKANVLTF; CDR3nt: TGTGCCACCAGCAGAGTCCCCCGCGACAGGGTGAAAGCCAACGTCCTGACTTTC
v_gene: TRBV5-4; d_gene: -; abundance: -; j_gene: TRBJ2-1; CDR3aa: CASSPGEADEQFF; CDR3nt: TGTGCCAGCAGCCCTGGGGAGGCCGATGAGCAGTTCTTC
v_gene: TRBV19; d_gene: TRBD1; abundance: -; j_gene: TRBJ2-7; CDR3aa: CASSKRGPPSYEQYF; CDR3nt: TGTGCCAGTAGTAAGAGGGGGCCACCTTCCTACGAGCAGTACTTC
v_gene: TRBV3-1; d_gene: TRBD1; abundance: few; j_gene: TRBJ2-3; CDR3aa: CASSRMGTGIYTDTQYF; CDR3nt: TGTGCCAGCAGCCGAATGGGGACAGGGATTTACACAGATACGCAGTATTTT
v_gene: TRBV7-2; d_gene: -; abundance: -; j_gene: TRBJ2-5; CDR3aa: CASSLERTQAQYF; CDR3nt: TGTGCCAGCAGCTTAGAGAGGACCCAGGCCCAGTACTTC
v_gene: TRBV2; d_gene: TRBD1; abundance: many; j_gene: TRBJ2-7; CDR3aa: CASSASGTGPYEQYF; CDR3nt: TGTGCCAGCAGTGCGTCCGGGACAGGGCCCTACGAGCAGTACTTC
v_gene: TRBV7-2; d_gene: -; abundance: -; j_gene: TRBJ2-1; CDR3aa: CASSLEDRISYNEQFF; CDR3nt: TGTGCCAGCAGCTTAGAAGACAGAATCTCCTACAATGAGCAGTTCTTC
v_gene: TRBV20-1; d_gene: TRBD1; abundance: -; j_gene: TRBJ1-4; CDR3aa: CSASQPRNRGQGEKLFF; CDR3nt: TGCAGTGCTAGCCAACCCCGCAACAGGGGGCAGGGTGAAAAACTGTTTTTT
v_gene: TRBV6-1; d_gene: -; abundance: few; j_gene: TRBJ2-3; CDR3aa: CASSPYLGPRKPLQYF; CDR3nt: TGTGCCAGCAGTCCGTACCTTGGTCCCCGAAAGCCGCTGCAGTATTTT
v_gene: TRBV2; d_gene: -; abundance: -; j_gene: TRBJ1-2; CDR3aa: CASLPIAYGYTF; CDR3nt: TGTGCCAGCCTCCCTATTGCCTATGGCTACACCTTC
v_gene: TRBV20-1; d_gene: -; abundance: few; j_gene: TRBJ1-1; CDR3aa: CSARPREGGGTEAFF; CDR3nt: TGCAGTGCTAGACCTCGGGAGGGTGGGGGCACTGAAGCTTTCTTT
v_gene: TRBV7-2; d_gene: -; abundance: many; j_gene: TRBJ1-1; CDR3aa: CASSLDGRGDTEAFF; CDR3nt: TGTGCCAGCAGCTTAGACGGTCGGGGAGACACTGAAGCTTTCTTT
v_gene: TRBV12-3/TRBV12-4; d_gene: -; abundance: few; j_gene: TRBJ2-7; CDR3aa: CASRSRVDYEQYF; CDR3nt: TGTGCCAGCAGATCAAGGGTGGACTACGAGCAGTACTTC
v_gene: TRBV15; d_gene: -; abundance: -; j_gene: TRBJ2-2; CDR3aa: CATSRGYGRGNTGELFF; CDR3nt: TGTGCCACCAGCAGAGGATATGGGCGGGGGAACACCGGGGAGCTGTTTTTT
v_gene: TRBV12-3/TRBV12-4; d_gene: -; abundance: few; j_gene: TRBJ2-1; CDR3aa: CASSPQGWVEQFF; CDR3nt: TGTGCCAGCAGTCCACAGGGTTGGGTTGAGCAGTTCTTC
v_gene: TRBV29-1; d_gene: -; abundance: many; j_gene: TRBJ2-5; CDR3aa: CSVRPRHRETQYF; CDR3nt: TGCAGCGTCCGGCCCAGGCACCGAGAGACCCAGTACTTC
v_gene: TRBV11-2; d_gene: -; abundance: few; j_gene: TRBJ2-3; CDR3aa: CASSFDEPGTQYF; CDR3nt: TGTGCCAGCAGCTTTGACGAGCCCGGGACGCAGTATTTT
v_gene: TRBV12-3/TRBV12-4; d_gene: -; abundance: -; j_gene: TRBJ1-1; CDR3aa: CASSRSGWWSEAFF; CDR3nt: TGTGCCAGCAGCCGGAGTGGATGGTGGTCTGAAGCTTTCTTT
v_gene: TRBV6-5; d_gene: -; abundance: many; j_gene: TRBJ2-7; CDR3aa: CASSLTPGPYEQYF; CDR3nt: TGTGCCAGCAGTCTCACTCCTGGACCCTACGAGCAGTACTTC
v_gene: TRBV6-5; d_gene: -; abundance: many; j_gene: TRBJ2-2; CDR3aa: CASSRQYSNTGELFF; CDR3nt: TGTGCCAGCAGTCGACAGTACTCGAACACCGGGGAGCTGTTTTTT
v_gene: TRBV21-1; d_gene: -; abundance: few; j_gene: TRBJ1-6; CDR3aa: CASSKNYPGQHNSPLHF; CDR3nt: TGTGCCAGCAGCAAAAATTACCCGGGACAGCATAATTCACCCCTCCACTTT
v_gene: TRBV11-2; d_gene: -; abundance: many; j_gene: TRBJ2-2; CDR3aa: CASSSTGMNTGELFF; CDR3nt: TGTGCCAGCAGCTCTACAGGGATGAACACCGGGGAGCTGTTTTTT
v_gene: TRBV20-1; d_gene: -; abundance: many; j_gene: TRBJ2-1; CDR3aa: CSASSINSYNEQFF; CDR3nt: TGCAGTGCTAGTTCAATAAACTCCTACAATGAGCAGTTCTTC
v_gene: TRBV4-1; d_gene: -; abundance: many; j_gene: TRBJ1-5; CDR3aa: CASSFGTGSNQPQHF; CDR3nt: TGCGCCAGCAGCTTCGGCACAGGGAGCAATCAGCCCCAGCATTTT
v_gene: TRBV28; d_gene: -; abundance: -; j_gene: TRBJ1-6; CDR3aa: CASSYEGVSSYNSPLHF; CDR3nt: TGTGCCAGCAGTTATGAGGGGGTCAGTTCCTATAATTCACCCCTCCACTTT
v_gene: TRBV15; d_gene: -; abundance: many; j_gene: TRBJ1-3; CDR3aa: CATSRGTANTIYF; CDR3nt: TGTGCCACCAGCAGAGGAACCGCAAACACCATATATTTT
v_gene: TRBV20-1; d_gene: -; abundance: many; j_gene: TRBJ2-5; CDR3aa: CSASQPHGGPFNRETQYF; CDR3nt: TGCAGTGCTAGTCAGCCGCATGGAGGCCCGTTCAATAGAGAGACCCAGTACTTC
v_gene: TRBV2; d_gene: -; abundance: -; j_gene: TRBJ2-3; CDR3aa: CASIPRPEAGDTQYF; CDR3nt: TGTGCCAGCATTCCAAGGCCCGAGGCGGGAGATACGCAGTATTTT
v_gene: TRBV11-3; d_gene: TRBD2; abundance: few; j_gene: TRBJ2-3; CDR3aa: CASSFDLVSAGGYLTDTQYF; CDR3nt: TGTGCCAGCAGCTTCGACCTCGTGAGTGCGGGGGGCTACCTCACAGATACGCAGTATTTT
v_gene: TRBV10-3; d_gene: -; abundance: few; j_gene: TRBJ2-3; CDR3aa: CAIEGKGTDTQYF; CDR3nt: TGTGCCATCGAGGGGAAGGGGACAGATACGCAGTATTTT
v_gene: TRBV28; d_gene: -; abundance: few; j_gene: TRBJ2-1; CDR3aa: CASSLQVNEQFF; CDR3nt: TGTGCCAGCAGTCTTCAGGTCAATGAGCAGTTCTTC
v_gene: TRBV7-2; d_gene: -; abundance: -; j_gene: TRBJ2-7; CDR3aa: CASSPGGSSSYEQYF; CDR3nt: TGTGCCAGCAGCCCTGGGGGGAGCAGCTCCTACGAGCAGTACTTC
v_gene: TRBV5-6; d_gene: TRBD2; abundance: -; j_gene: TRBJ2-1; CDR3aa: CASSSTSGGLTYNEQFF; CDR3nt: TGTGCCAGCAGCTCCACTAGCGGGGGACTAACTTACAATGAGCAGTTCTTC